The rows below give T cell receptor beta chains drawn from one sample of a study of T cell responses to AZD1222 COVID-19 vaccine. Repertoires were generated with immunoSEQ multiplex PCR, while TCRdb's copy carries only in-frame clones and drops some. Of about 90,000 clones listed, about 89% are singletons. The sample in question was peripheral blood, obtained 28 days after the second AZD1222 dose. The receptors were gathered from an adult who received the AZD1222 COVID-19 vaccine. Both conserved end residues are part of each CDR3. Each record gives: clone size, J gene, D gene, V gene, CDR3 protein, CDR3 DNA. D genes are given only for firm matches. The size field is filled for only some rows; it gives once, few, many or a size class.

abundance: NA; j_gene: TRBJ2-7; d_gene: NA; v_gene: TRBV19; CDR3aa: CASSMGAEQYF; CDR3nt: TGTGCCAGTAGTATGGGGGCCGAGCAGTACTTC
abundance: NA; j_gene: TRBJ1-1; d_gene: TRBD1; v_gene: TRBV7-9; CDR3aa: CASSPNRGSHTEAFF; CDR3nt: TGTGCCAGCAGCCCCAACAGGGGAAGTCATACTGAAGCTTTCTTT
abundance: NA; j_gene: TRBJ1-2; d_gene: NA; v_gene: TRBV7-9; CDR3aa: CASRAVGEWNYGYTF; CDR3nt: TGTGCCAGCAGGGCTGTGGGGGAGTGGAACTATGGCTACACCTTC
abundance: NA; j_gene: TRBJ1-1; d_gene: NA; v_gene: TRBV27; CDR3aa: CASSLGPIYGTEAFF; CDR3nt: TGTGCCAGCAGTTTAGGGCCAATTTACGGCACTGAAGCTTTCTTT
abundance: NA; j_gene: TRBJ2-1; d_gene: TRBD2; v_gene: TRBV4-1; CDR3aa: CASSHLGLAVYNEQFF; CDR3nt: TGCGCCAGCAGCCACCTGGGACTAGCGGTTTACAATGAGCAGTTCTTC
abundance: NA; j_gene: TRBJ2-1; d_gene: TRBD2; v_gene: TRBV5-6; CDR3aa: CASSPVGTSGYNEQFF; CDR3nt: TGTGCCAGCAGCCCCGTAGGGACTAGCGGCTACAATGAGCAGTTCTTC
abundance: NA; j_gene: TRBJ1-6; d_gene: TRBD1; v_gene: TRBV7-9; CDR3aa: CASSHPDRASPLHF; CDR3nt: TGTGCCAGCAGCCATCCCGACAGGGCTTCACCCCTCCACTTT
abundance: few; j_gene: TRBJ1-5; d_gene: TRBD1; v_gene: TRBV19; CDR3aa: CASTGQGMSQPQHF; CDR3nt: TGTGCCAGTACCGGACAGGGAATGTCTCAGCCCCAGCATTTT
abundance: NA; j_gene: TRBJ2-2; d_gene: NA; v_gene: TRBV4-1; CDR3aa: CASSQVIGLGNTGELFF; CDR3nt: TGCGCCAGCAGCCAAGTCATAGGTCTAGGGAACACCGGGGAGCTGTTTTTT
abundance: NA; j_gene: TRBJ1-1; d_gene: TRBD1; v_gene: TRBV5-8; CDR3aa: CASSLTGTGVWSTEAFF; CDR3nt: TGTGCCAGCAGCTTGACCGGGACAGGGGTGTGGAGCACTGAAGCTTTCTTT
abundance: NA; j_gene: TRBJ1-4; d_gene: NA; v_gene: TRBV27; CDR3aa: CASSWNKGEKLFF; CDR3nt: TGTGCCAGCAGCTGGAATAAAGGTGAAAAACTGTTTTTT
abundance: NA; j_gene: TRBJ1-1; d_gene: TRBD1; v_gene: TRBV19; CDR3aa: CASSPGQGLSEAFF; CDR3nt: TGTGCCAGTAGTCCCGGACAGGGTTTGTCTGAAGCTTTCTTT
abundance: NA; j_gene: TRBJ2-7; d_gene: TRBD1; v_gene: TRBV5-6; CDR3aa: CASSLLGEQGAYEQYF; CDR3nt: TGTGCCAGCAGCCTCTTGGGAGAACAGGGGGCCTACGAGCAGTACTTC
abundance: NA; j_gene: TRBJ2-3; d_gene: TRBD2; v_gene: TRBV7-6; CDR3aa: CASSSPGLVIDTQYF; CDR3nt: TGTGCCAGCAGCTCCCCGGGACTAGTAATAGATACGCAGTATTTT
abundance: NA; j_gene: TRBJ2-3; d_gene: TRBD2; v_gene: TRBV5-1; CDR3aa: CASSASSGDTDTQYF; CDR3nt: TGCGCCAGCAGCGCTTCTAGCGGGGACACAGATACGCAGTATTTT
abundance: NA; j_gene: TRBJ1-1; d_gene: NA; v_gene: TRBV18; CDR3aa: CASYAAADTEAFF; CDR3nt: TGTGCCAGCTACGCGGCGGCGGACACTGAAGCTTTCTTT
abundance: NA; j_gene: TRBJ1-6; d_gene: TRBD1; v_gene: TRBV5-1; CDR3aa: CASRDRGGSPLHF; CDR3nt: TGCGCCAGCCGGGACAGGGGCGGTTCACCCCTCCACTTT
abundance: NA; j_gene: TRBJ1-5; d_gene: NA; v_gene: TRBV9; CDR3aa: CASSVGPQGGQPQHF; CDR3nt: TGTGCCAGCAGCGTAGGGCCGCAGGGTGGTCAGCCCCAGCATTTT
abundance: once; j_gene: TRBJ1-4; d_gene: NA; v_gene: TRBV6-5; CDR3aa: CASSLSGGEREKLFF; CDR3nt: TGTGCCAGCAGTCTGTCGGGGGGCGAACGAGAAAAACTGTTTTTT
abundance: NA; j_gene: TRBJ2-7; d_gene: NA; v_gene: TRBV6-6; CDR3aa: CASSFIQGYEQYF; CDR3nt: TGTGCCAGCAGTTTCATACAGGGCTACGAGCAGTACTTC
abundance: once; j_gene: TRBJ1-5; d_gene: NA; v_gene: TRBV19; CDR3aa: CASSIQDSNQPQHF; CDR3nt: TGTGCCAGTAGTATACAGGATAGCAATCAGCCCCAGCATTTT
abundance: NA; j_gene: TRBJ2-2; d_gene: NA; v_gene: TRBV19; CDR3aa: CASRTPGGSGTGELFF; CDR3nt: TGTGCCAGTAGGACCCCCGGAGGGTCGGGGACCGGGGAGCTGTTTTTT
abundance: NA; j_gene: TRBJ1-1; d_gene: TRBD1; v_gene: TRBV6-2/TRBV6-3; CDR3aa: CASSNGQGWAEAFF; CDR3nt: TGTGCCAGCAGTAACGGACAGGGTTGGGCTGAAGCTTTCTTT
abundance: NA; j_gene: TRBJ2-1; d_gene: TRBD1; v_gene: TRBV2; CDR3aa: CASSRRQGVGSYNEQFF; CDR3nt: TGTGCCAGCAGTCGCCGACAGGGGGTAGGCTCCTACAATGAGCAGTTCTTC
abundance: NA; j_gene: TRBJ2-3; d_gene: NA; v_gene: TRBV6-2/TRBV6-3; CDR3aa: CASSRGTDTQYF; CDR3nt: TGTGCCAGCAGTAGAGGCACAGATACGCAGTATTTT
abundance: NA; j_gene: TRBJ1-1; d_gene: TRBD1; v_gene: TRBV5-1; CDR3aa: CASSPRGTAKMNTEAFF; CDR3nt: TGCGCCAGCAGCCCTAGAGGGACAGCCAAAATGAACACTGAAGCTTTCTTT
abundance: once; j_gene: TRBJ2-7; d_gene: NA; v_gene: TRBV7-2; CDR3aa: CASSFYTNPSYEQYF; CDR3nt: TGTGCCAGCAGCTTCTATACCAATCCTTCCTACGAGCAGTACTTC
abundance: NA; j_gene: TRBJ1-1; d_gene: TRBD1; v_gene: TRBV5-4; CDR3aa: CASSSFGTENTEAFF; CDR3nt: TGTGCCAGCAGCTCTTTTGGGACAGAGAACACTGAAGCTTTCTTT
abundance: NA; j_gene: TRBJ1-5; d_gene: NA; v_gene: TRBV7-8; CDR3aa: CASSLDLRVSNQPQHF; CDR3nt: TGTGCCAGCAGCTTAGACCTCAGGGTTTCCAATCAGCCCCAGCATTTT
abundance: NA; j_gene: TRBJ1-2; d_gene: TRBD1; v_gene: TRBV29-1; CDR3aa: CSVDGQGYGYTF; CDR3nt: TGCAGCGTTGATGGACAGGGGTATGGCTACACCTTC
abundance: NA; j_gene: TRBJ2-2; d_gene: TRBD1; v_gene: TRBV28; CDR3aa: CASSFLRGRVTGELFF; CDR3nt: TGTGCCAGCAGCTTCCTCAGGGGGCGGGTCACCGGGGAGCTGTTTTTT
abundance: NA; j_gene: TRBJ1-1; d_gene: NA; v_gene: TRBV10-3; CDR3aa: CAMASQTGTEAFF; CDR3nt: TGTGCCATGGCTAGTCAGACGGGGACTGAAGCTTTCTTT
abundance: NA; j_gene: TRBJ1-5; d_gene: NA; v_gene: TRBV28; CDR3aa: CASRETSQPQHF; CDR3nt: TGTGCCAGCCGAGAAACGAGTCAGCCCCAGCATTTT
abundance: NA; j_gene: TRBJ2-3; d_gene: TRBD2; v_gene: TRBV19; CDR3aa: CASSISGGRTDTQYF; CDR3nt: TGTGCCAGTAGTATTAGCGGGGGCCGCACAGATACGCAGTATTTT
abundance: NA; j_gene: TRBJ1-5; d_gene: NA; v_gene: TRBV12-3/TRBV12-4; CDR3aa: CASTFGHNQPQHF; CDR3nt: TGTGCCAGTACGTTCGGCCACAATCAGCCCCAGCATTTT